The 20 T cell receptor beta chains reported below all come from one sample, sequenced in a study of graft-versus-host responses after intestinal transplantation. Measured with immunoSEQ multiplex PCR; TCRdb has only the in-frame clones, and not every one. This table holds about 100,000 clones, about 91% found once. Their cognate antigens are unknown. The starting material was unstimulated CD4+ T cells sorted from spleen or lymph node cells, obtained before transplant. Receptors originate from a human donor who was the organ donor for an intestinal transplant.

The chain links TRBV4-1 to TRBJ1-6, with 8 bases aligning to TRBD1. J was trimmed by 0 bases and V by 3 bases; bases with no gene match: 7. Looked up from germline, CDR1 is MGHRA and CDR2 is YSYEKL. This CDR3 comprises 18 residues. CDR3 in DNA: TGCGCCAGCAGCCACGAACAGGGGGGAAGCTCCTATAATTCACCCCTCCACTTT. Translated, it gives CASSHEQGGSSYNSPLHF.

The chain joins TRBV23-1 to TRBJ2-6; TRBD2 aligns across 7 bases. TRBV23-1 is an ORF for which the function is uncertain. This CDR3 comprises 18 residues. V was pared by 8 bases and J by 0 bases, with 13 bases of the junction left unmatched. For the CDR3, the DNA is TGCGCCAGCTACACTTCCCGGGAGGACCTCTCTGGGGCCAACGTCCTGACTTTC. Protein: CASYTSREDLSGANVLTF.

CDR3 coding DNA: TGTGCCAGCAGCTTGTTGGGGGCTGGTCAGCCCCAGCATTTT. Translated: CASSLLGAGQPQHF. This sequence joins TRBV5-4 and TRBJ1-5, with a weak D call TRBD1 (6 bases). The V and J ends lost 1 base and 6 bases respectively, with 11 bases between them. Germline V gene data show CDR1 as SGHNT and CDR2 as YYREEE (reference sequence). The CDR3 consists of 14 residues.

The gene calls are TRBV5-1 and TRBJ2-5; maybe TRBD1 (5 bases). With the DNA end fitting TRBJ2-7 better, the J assignment may be wrong. The CDR3 spans 13 residues. Looked up from germline, CDR1 is SGHRS and CDR2 is YFSETQ. Written as DNA, the CDR3 is TGCGCCAGCCCTGGGGCAGGGACCTACGAGCAGTACTTC. Translation gives CASPGAGTYEQYF.

The chain uses TRBV5-3 and TRBJ2-1, with 9 bases aligning to TRBD2. TRBV5-3 is an open reading frame whose function is uncertain. The CDR3 spans 19 residues. The V gene end was trimmed by 0 bases and the J gene end by 6 bases; junction bases not matched to a gene: 16. The CDR3 is CARSLVYGLAGRGGNEQFF. In nucleotides, the CDR3 is TGTGCCAGAAGCTTGGTCTACGGGCTAGCGGGAAGAGGGGGCAATGAGCAGTTCTTC.

V and J are TRBV19 and TRBJ2-1; the match to TRBD2 covers 15 bases. CDR3 length equals 20 residues. Germline V gene data show CDR1 as LNHDA and CDR2 as SQIVND (reference sequence). Unmatched junction bases numbered 11, after V lost 1 base and J lost 4 bases. Here the CDR3 DNA reads TGTGCCAGTAGTATAGGGCCCTGGACTAGCGGGAGGGTCCTATACAATGAGCAGTTCTTC. It is translated as CASSIGPWTSGRVLYNEQFF.

V and J are TRBV18 and TRBJ2-7, with TRBD1 matching 7 bases. The germline gives CDR1 KGHSH, CDR2 LQKENI. The CDR3 runs to 13 residues. V dropped 6 bases and J dropped 5; count of bases not matched to a gene: 7. The CDR3 sequence is CASSPGQRNEQYF. Written as DNA, the CDR3 is TGTGCCAGCTCGCCGGGACAGAGGAACGAGCAGTACTTC.

The rearrangement joins TRBV7-2 to TRBJ2-3; 8 bases fit TRBD2. The length of the CDR3 is 15 residues. Trimming at V came to 3 bases and at J to 5 bases, leaving 7 bases not matched to a gene. Germline CDR1 is SGHTA and CDR2 is FQGNSA. The CDR3 is CASSFRGGGIDTQYF. In DNA form, the CDR3 reads TGTGCCAGCAGCTTCCGTGGCGGGGGGATAGATACGCAGTATTTT.

In its sample, this clone was seen a few times. Different DNA sequences within this sample yield the same CDR3. The chain joins TRBV19 to TRBJ2-6, with D possibly being TRBD2 (5 bases). Trimming removed 7 bases at V and 4 bases at J, with 11 bases between. CDR1 and CDR2 from the germline V gene are LNHDA and SQIVND (reference sequence). The CDR3 has 14 amino acids. The CDR3 DNA reads as TGTGCCAGTAAAGGAGGATCCGGGGCCAACGTCCTGACTTTC. Translated: CASKGGSGANVLTF. Full variable domain (rest looked up from reference TRBV19 and TRBJ2-6): DGGITQSPKYLFRKEGQNVTLSCEQNLNHDAMYWYRQDPGQGLRLIYYSQIVNDFQKGDIAEGYSVSREKKESFPLTVTSAQKNPTAFYLCASKGGSGANVLTFGAGSRLTVL.

The J gene is TRBJ2-7, the V gene TRBV13; D perhaps matches TRBD1 (6 bases). The CDR3 extends over 15 amino acids. Trimming pared 3 bases from V and 3 bases from J, leaving 15 bases between. Germline V gene data show CDR1 as PRHDT and CDR2 as FYEKMQ (reference sequence). The chain's CDR3 is CASSFRTVNDYEQYF. The CDR3 DNA reads TGTGCCAGCAGCTTTCGGACAGTGAATGACTACGAGCAGTACTTC. The full variable domain, its missing parts supplied by reference TRBV13 and TRBJ2-7, is AAGVIQSPRHLIKEKRETATLKCYPIPRHDTVYWYQQGPGQDPQFLISFYEKMQSDKGSIPDRFSAQQFSDYHSELNMSSLELGDSALYFCASSFRTVNDYEQYFGPGTRLTVT.

The J gene is TRBJ2-5, the V gene TRBV5-1; 8 positions match TRBD2. The V gene's germline CDR1 is SGHRS and CDR2 YFSETQ. The trim removed 0 bases at V and 5 bases at J, leaving 6 bases unmatched. This CDR3 is 15 amino acids long. The CDR3 nucleotides read TGCGCCAGCAGCTTGGAGAGACTAGCGATTGAGACCCAGTACTTC. It codes for CASSLERLAIETQYF. The entire variable domain, with the rest obtained from reference TRBV5-1 and TRBJ2-5, is as follows: KAGVTQTPRYLIKTRGQQVTLSCSPISGHRSVSWYQQTPGQGLQFLFEYFSETQRNKGNFPGRFSGRQFSNSRSEMNVSTLELGDSALYLCASSLERLAIETQYFGPGTRLLVL.

The V gene is TRBV5-6, the J gene TRBJ1-3, with unresolved D. With 2 bases removed from V and 0 bases from J, the gap between germline ends came to 9 bases. The CDR3 sequence is 15 residues long. Germline assignment: CDR1 SGHDT and CDR2 YYEEEE. The CDR3 protein is CASSFQRSSGNTIYF. The CDR3 DNA reads as TGTGCCAGCAGCTTTCAGCGGAGCTCTGGAAACACCATATATTTT. Supplemented by reference TRBV5-6 and TRBJ1-3, the full variable domain reads DAGVTQSPTHLIKTRGQQVTLRCSPKSGHDTVSWYQQALGQGPQFIFQYYEEEERQRGNFPDRFSGHQFPNYSSELNVNALLLGDSALYLCASSFQRSSGNTIYFGEGSWLTVV.

The V call is TRBV19, the J call TRBJ1-5; D is unresolved. The CDR3 totals 15 residues. The V gene's germline CDR1 is LNHDA and CDR2 SQIVND (reference sequence). With 7 bases removed from V and 0 bases from J, the gap between germline ends came to 13 bases. The CDR3 protein is CASIWSTNSNQPQHF. CDR3 in DNA: TGTGCCAGTATTTGGAGTACCAATAGCAATCAGCCCCAGCATTTT.

J is TRBJ1-6 and V is TRBV15; no reliable D call. Trimming took 3 bases from V and 7 from J, leaving 13 bases between them. This CDR3 is built from 15 residues. CDR1 and CDR2 (germline): LNHNV, YYDKDF (reference sequence). CDR3 nucleotide sequence: TGTGCCACCAGCAGTGATTCGTGGGCCAATTCACCCCTCCACTTT. Residues: CATSSDSWANSPLHF.

The rearrangement uses TRBV5-4 and TRBJ2-3; the match to TRBD2 covers 12 bases. Trimming cost V 3 bases and J 2 bases; bases outside gene matches: 4. The CDR3 sequence is 16 residues long. Germline V gene data show CDR1 as SGHNT and CDR2 as YYREEE (reference sequence). The CDR3 nucleotides are TGTGCCAGCAGCTCCTGGACTAGCGGGGTCACAGATACGCAGTATTTT. Its translation is CASSSWTSGVTDTQYF.

The CDR3 reads CASSPPQNEQFF. The CDR3, as DNA: TGTGCCAGCAGCCCCCCACAAAATGAGCAGTTCTTC. V and J are TRBV9 and TRBJ2-1; D is unresolved. Germline CDR1 SGDLS, CDR2 YYNGEE. The germline V and J ends were trimmed by 4 bases and 7 bases, with 9 bases remaining between them. This CDR3 has 12 amino acids.

V gene TRBV14 combines with J gene TRBJ1-2; D might be TRBD1 (5 bases). Germline lookup yields CDR1 SGHDN and CDR2 FVKESK. The CDR3 has 15 amino acids. The V and J ends lost 6 bases and 0 bases respectively, with 14 bases between them. The CDR3 DNA sequence: TGTGCCAGCAGTACTAAGGGACGGTCTAACTATGGCTACACCTTC. Protein product: CASSTKGRSNYGYTF.

The chain employs TRBV5-1 and TRBJ1-1; 9 bases match TRBD1. The J segment lost 5 bases and the V segment lost 4 bases, leaving 15 bases of the junction unmatched. Germline CDR1 reads SGHRS; CDR2 reads YFSETQ. CDR3 length: 17 residues. The CDR3 is CASSPIPQGAYATEAFF. CDR3 in DNA: TGCGCCAGCAGCCCTATACCACAGGGGGCGTATGCGACTGAAGCTTTCTTT.

The chain uses TRBV18 and TRBJ1-1; no clear D gene. The V and J ends lost 8 bases and 3 bases respectively, with 7 bases between them. CDR1 is KGHSH, CDR2 LQKENI, per germline. The CDR3 loop spans 11 amino acids. CDR3 bases: TGTGCCAGCCGAACGGACACTGAAGCTTTCTTT. It is translated as CASRTDTEAFF.

The chain's CDR3 is CASSPRTGPKNHGYTF. The CDR3 DNA reads TGCGCCAGCAGCCCACGGACAGGCCCGAAAAATCATGGCTACACCTTC. The V call is TRBV5-1, the J call TRBJ1-2, with TRBD1 matching over 7 bases. V lost 4 bases and J lost 6; bases outside the gene matches: 15. There are 16 residues in the CDR3. Germline V gene data show CDR1 as SGHRS and CDR2 as YFSETQ.